The present T cell receptor beta chain was sequenced within a study of blood T cell repertoires in COVID-19. Looking at the study overall: The United States, Italy and Spain supplied acute and convalescent COVID-19 samples. T cells, B-cell-depleted T cells, or PBMCs provided the cDNA or gDNA that served as material.

V lost 8 bases to trimming and J lost 1 base; unmatched junction nucleotides: 15. Germline-derived CDR1 and CDR2 are SQVTM and ANQGSEA. There are 18 residues in the CDR3. Per the original methods: Reference gene primer amplification gave estimated nucleated cell counts. The assay was immunoSEQ multiplex PCR, and TCRdb's table has in-frame clones only and misses some. V, J and clone size were drawn from that table, and D and trimming were deduced from the DNA. The top ten hold approximately 3.5% of the sample, which has 300,000 to 400,000 clones, approximately 90% seen once. V and J are TRBV29-1 and TRBJ2-2; TRBD2 agrees at 11 bases. This sequence originates from a woman under 30 who had recovered from COVID-19. The sample taken for sequencing was peripheral blood. The CDR3 nucleotides read TGCAGCCCTTTGACTAGCGGGACCCAACCCCTGAACACCGGGGAGCTGTTTTTT. This gives the protein CSPLTSGTQPLNTGELFF.